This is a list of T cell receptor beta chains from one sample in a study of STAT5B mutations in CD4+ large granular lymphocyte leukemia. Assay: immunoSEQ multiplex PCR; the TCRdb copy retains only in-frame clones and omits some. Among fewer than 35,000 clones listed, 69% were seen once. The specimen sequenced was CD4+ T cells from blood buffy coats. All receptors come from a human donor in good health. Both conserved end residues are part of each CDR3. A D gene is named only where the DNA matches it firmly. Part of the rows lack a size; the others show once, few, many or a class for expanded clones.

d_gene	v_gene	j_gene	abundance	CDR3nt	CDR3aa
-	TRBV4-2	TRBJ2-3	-	TGTGCCAGCAGCAACCGACTAGTAGGGACAGATACGCAGTATTTT	CASSNRLVGTDTQYF
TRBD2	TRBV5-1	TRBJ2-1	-	TGCGCCAGCAGCGGTGGACTAGCGGAGGATGAGCAGTTCTTC	CASSGGLAEDEQFF
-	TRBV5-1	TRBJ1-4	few	TGCGCCAGCAGCTTGGCCGGGCGGTATAATGAAAAACTGTTTTTT	CASSLAGRYNEKLFF
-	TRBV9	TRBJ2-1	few	TGTGCCAGCAGCCCCCGTCGTCAGCAAGATTCCTACAATGAGCAGTTCTTC	CASSPRRQQDSYNEQFF
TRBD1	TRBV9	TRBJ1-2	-	TGTGCCAGCAGCCTGGGACAGGGCCCCTATGGCTACACCTTC	CASSLGQGPYGYTF
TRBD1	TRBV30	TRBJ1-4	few	TGTGCCTGGAGTTCCGGGACAGGGGGAGAAAAACTGTTTTTT	CAWSSGTGGEKLFF
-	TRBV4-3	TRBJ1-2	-	TGCGCCAGCAGCCAAGGACATCCCTATGGCTACACCTTC	CASSQGHPYGYTF
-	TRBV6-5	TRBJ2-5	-	TGTGCCAGCAGTCCAAATCTGGAGACCCAGTACTTC	CASSPNLETQYF
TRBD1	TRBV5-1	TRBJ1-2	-	TGCGCCAGCAGCTCCGGACAGGCCTCAGCTAACTATGGCTACACCTTC	CASSSGQASANYGYTF
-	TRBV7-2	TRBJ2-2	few	TGTGCCAGCAGCCATTCCAGCTCCACCGGGGAGCTGTTTTTT	CASSHSSSTGELFF
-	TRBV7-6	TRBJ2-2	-	TGTGCCAGCAGCTTACTTCGGACCGGGGAGCTGTTTTTT	CASSLLRTGELFF